Following are 21 T cell receptor beta chains from one sample sequenced in a study of vaccination and CD4 T cells after COVID-19. The Oncomine TCR Beta short-read assay was applied to DNA of cultured CD4+ T cells. MiXCR, applied by TCRdb to the PCR reads, yields one record per CDR3 protein. The table has around 8,600 distinct CDR3 sequences, roughly three fifths seen once. These receptors have no identified antigens. The treatment is: 10-day PBMC culture with coronavirus spike peptide pools or control peptides (ViraFEST assay). Sequenced: CD4+ T cells from blood, cultured in vitro. These receptors were taken from a human donor who had recovered from COVID-19.

CDR3 loop: CSARVWGTGGEQPQHF. In DNA form, the CDR3 reads TGCAGTGCTAGAGTATGGGGGACAGGGGGCGAACAGCCCCAGCATTTT. V and J are TRBV20-1 and TRBJ1-5; 12 bases line up with TRBD1. Germline V gene data show CDR1 as DFQATT and CDR2 as SNEGSKA (reference sequence). This CDR3 is 16 amino acids long. Unmatched junction bases numbered 8, after V lost 1 base and J lost 7 bases.

This clonotype occurred a few times. The chain joins TRBV20-1 to TRBJ1-6; D is possibly TRBD1 (6 bases). The V end was cut by 3 bases, the J end by 8 bases, with 14 bases between. The CDR3 is 14 residues long. Germline CDR1 DFQATT, CDR2 SNEGSKA (reference sequence). CDR3 residues: CSASLGGADSPLHF. CDR3 DNA sequence: TGCAGTGCTAGCTTGGGGGGGGCGGATTCACCCCTCCACTTT.

The chain couples TRBV6-2 or TRBV6-3 to TRBJ2-5, with 11 positions matching TRBD2. CDR1 and CDR2 (germline): MNHEY, SVGEGT. With V trimmed by 10 bases and J by 5 bases, 9 bases remained unmatched. CDR3 length: 14 amino acids. CDR3 protein: CATRLAGLGETQYF. Here the CDR3 DNA reads TGTGCCACCCGACTAGCGGGATTAGGGGAGACCCAGTACTTC.

V and J are TRBV15 and TRBJ2-7; unclear D gene. V dropped 1 base and J dropped 4 bases, with 5 bases sitting between them. This CDR3 is 12 amino acids long. The germline gives CDR1 LNHNV, CDR2 YYDKDF (reference sequence). The chain's CDR3 is CATSRGRYEQYF. In DNA, the CDR3 is TGTGCCACCAGCAGAGGTCGATACGAGCAGTACTTC.

The CDR3 here is CASSLPTSGREEQYF. In DNA, the CDR3 is TGTGCCAGCAGCTTACCTACTAGCGGGAGGGAGGAGCAGTACTTC. The chain recombines TRBV7-9 with TRBJ2-7; TRBD2 agrees at 13 bases. The ends lost 2 bases at V and 7 bases at J; junction bases unmatched: 5. This CDR3 has 15 residues. Germline V lookup: CDR1 SEHNR, CDR2 FQNEAQ (reference sequence).

V gene TRBV20-1 combines with J gene TRBJ2-7; no clear D. Germline V CDR1 and CDR2: DFQATT, SNEGSKA (reference sequence). This CDR3 is 14 amino acids long. The V end was cut by 1 base, the J end by 2 bases, with 12 bases between. The CDR3 sequence is CSARAASGPYEQYF. The CDR3 region has the DNA TGCAGTGCTAGAGCGGCCTCGGGTCCCTACGAGCAGTACTTC.

V gene TRBV7-2 combines with J gene TRBJ1-2; D uncertain. CDR1 SGHTA and CDR2 FQGNSA come from the germline V gene. The V end lost 3 bases, the J end lost 4 bases, and 12 bases lay between the germline ends. This CDR3 has 14 residues. The CDR3 is CASSFITNSYGYTF. The CDR3 DNA sequence: TGTGCCAGCAGCTTTATAACAAACAGCTATGGCTACACCTTC.

This clonotype ranks as large. The chain couples TRBV7-2 to TRBJ1-2, with a tentative D call TRBD1 (6 bases). With 7 bases removed from V and 5 bases from J, the gap between germline ends came to 20 bases. The CDR3 spans 15 residues. CDR1 is SGHTA and CDR2 is FQGNSA in the germline V gene. CDR3 in DNA: TGTGCCAGCACCACGTACCTAAGGGGGGTATATGGCTACACCTTC. Amino acids: CASTTYLRGVYGYTF.

This clonotype showed up just a few times. J is TRBJ2-7 and V is TRBV7-9; D not certain. Germline V gene lookup returns CDR1 SEHNR and CDR2 FQNEAQ (reference sequence). The CDR3 has 13 amino acids. Trimming took off 0 bases at V and 1 base at J, with 4 bases between the two ends. The CDR3 DNA reads TGTGCCAGCAGCTTAGCTGTATCCTACGAGCAGTACTTC. It codes for CASSLAVSYEQYF.

V is TRBV7-3 and J is TRBJ1-6; a weak D match, TRBD1 (6 bases). Germline CDR1 is SGHTA and CDR2 is FQGTGA. There are 15 residues in the CDR3. The V and J ends lost 2 bases and 5 bases respectively, with 10 bases between them. The CDR3 region is CASSLGQGNNSPLHF. The CDR3 nucleotides are TGTGCCAGCAGCTTAGGGCAGGGGAATAATTCACCCCTCCACTTT.

V gene TRBV28 combines with J gene TRBJ1-1; the D gene is possibly TRBD1 (6 bases). Germline V gene lookup returns CDR1 MDHEN and CDR2 SYDVKM. The V end was cut by 5 bases, the J end by 1 base, with 14 bases between. This CDR3 spans 15 amino acids. The CDR3 region is CASSGADSQNTEAFF. CDR3 DNA: TGTGCCAGCAGTGGAGCGGACAGCCAGAACACTGAAGCTTTCTTT.

J is TRBJ1-1 and V is TRBV7-9, with D perhaps TRBD1 (6 bases). Germline lookup yields CDR1 SEHNR and CDR2 FQNEAQ (reference sequence). This CDR3 contains 13 residues. V was pared by 1 base and J by 8 bases, with 11 bases between. The CDR3 DNA follows: TGTGCCAGCAGCTTAGTCAGGGGTCCAGAAGCTTTCTTT. This sequence encodes CASSLVRGPEAFF.

This clonotype was found a few times. The junction shows a germline mismatch at one end, possibly a read error. This chain links TRBV20-1 with TRBJ1-6; D not certain. The germline V gene encodes CDR1 DFQATT and CDR2 SNEGSKA (reference sequence). This CDR3 is 14 amino acids long. Here the CDR3 reads CSAPRGPGDSPLHF. CDR3 bases: TGCAGTGCCCCCCGTGGGCCAGGAGATTCTCCCCTCCACTTT.

CDR3 sequence: CSATIAGGERGSETQYF. The CDR3 DNA reads TGCAGTGCTACCATAGCGGGAGGAGAGAGGGGCTCAGAGACCCAGTACTTC. This sequence joins TRBV20-1 and TRBJ2-5, with TRBD2 identical over 10 bases. CDR1 DFQATT and CDR2 SNEGSKA come from the germline V gene (reference sequence). The CDR3 totals 17 residues. The V gene end was trimmed by 4 bases and the J gene end by 4 bases; junction bases not matched to a gene: 15.

This chain connects TRBV24-1 to TRBJ1-5; 9 bases align to TRBD1. Germline V gene sequence: CDR1 KGHDR, CDR2 SFDVKD. The CDR3 consists of 15 residues. The V segment lost 7 bases and the J segment 6 bases; nucleotides outside the gene matches: 9. The CDR3 sequence is CATSPGTGIGQPQHF. CDR3 sequence (DNA): TGTGCCACCAGCCCTGGGACAGGGATCGGTCAGCCCCAGCATTTT.

The genes are TRBV28 and TRBJ1-2, with a possible D match to TRBD1 (5 bases). Germline lookup yields CDR1 MDHEN and CDR2 SYDVKM. The CDR3 sequence is 13 residues long. Trimming took off 8 bases at V and 3 bases at J, with 13 bases between the two ends. Here the CDR3 DNA reads TGTGCCAGCCAAGTGGGGCGCGACTATGGCTACACCTTC. Amino acids: CASQVGRDYGYTF.

The chain carries TRBV20-1 and TRBJ1-5, with a possible D match to TRBD1 (5 bases). Trimming shortened V by 1 base and J by 7 bases, and 11 bases separated the two germline ends. The CDR3 has 13 residues. Germline assignment: CDR1 DFQATT and CDR2 SNEGSKA (reference sequence). The DNA for the CDR3 is TGCAGTGCTAGAGGGGTTAGGGGACAGCCCCAGCATTTT. Residues: CSARGVRGQPQHF.

The J gene is TRBJ2-7, the V gene TRBV15; 8 nucleotides line up with TRBD1. Germline CDR1 is LNHNV and CDR2 is YYDKDF (reference sequence). The trim removed 4 bases at V and 5 bases at J, leaving 7 bases unmatched. The length of the CDR3 is 14 residues. DNA for the CDR3: TGTGCCACCAGCACTTGGACAGGGTCCCACGAGCAGTACTTC. Its protein product is CATSTWTGSHEQYF.

This chain joins TRBV7-2 and TRBJ2-1; D possibly corresponds to TRBD1 (6 bases). Trimming cost V 3 bases and J 8 bases, with 8 bases left between them. The germline V gene has CDR1 SGHTA and CDR2 FQGNSA. The CDR3 is made up of 12 amino acids. The CDR3 loop is CASSFRGDEQFF. In DNA, the CDR3 is TGTGCCAGCAGCTTCAGGGGAGATGAGCAGTTCTTC.

The chain recombines TRBV20-1 with TRBJ2-5; 7 nucleotides align to TRBD2. Germline V gene data show CDR1 as DFQATT and CDR2 as SNEGSKA (reference sequence). This CDR3 is built from 13 residues. The CDR3: CRGGSGVQETQYF. In DNA form, the CDR3 reads TGCAGGGGGGGGAGCGGGGTCCAAGAGACCCAGTACTTC.

This chain joins TRBV20-1 and TRBJ1-2; TRBD1 aligns across 7 bases. This CDR3 spans 12 amino acids. CDR1 DFQATT and CDR2 SNEGSKA come from the germline V gene (reference sequence). V trimming: 2 bases; J trimming: 6 bases; junction bases outside the gene matches: 3. The CDR3 loop is CSARRTGDGYTF. Written as DNA, the CDR3 is TGCAGTGCTAGAAGGACAGGAGATGGCTACACCTTC.